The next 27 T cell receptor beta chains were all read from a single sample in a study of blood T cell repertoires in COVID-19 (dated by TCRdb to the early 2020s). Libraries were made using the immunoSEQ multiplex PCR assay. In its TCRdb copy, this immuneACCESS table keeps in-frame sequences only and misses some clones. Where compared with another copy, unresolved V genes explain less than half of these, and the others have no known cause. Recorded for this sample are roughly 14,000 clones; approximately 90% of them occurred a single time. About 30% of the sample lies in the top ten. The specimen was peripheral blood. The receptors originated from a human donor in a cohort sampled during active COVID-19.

This CDR3 is CASAERDPYEQYF. The CDR3 DNA sequence: TGTGCCAGCGCCGAGCGGGACCCCTACGAGCAGTACTTC. The chain combines TRBV12-3 or TRBV12-4 with TRBJ2-7; 7 bases match TRBD2. V was clipped by 8 bases and J by 2 bases; unmatched bases: 6. The length of the CDR3 is 13 residues.

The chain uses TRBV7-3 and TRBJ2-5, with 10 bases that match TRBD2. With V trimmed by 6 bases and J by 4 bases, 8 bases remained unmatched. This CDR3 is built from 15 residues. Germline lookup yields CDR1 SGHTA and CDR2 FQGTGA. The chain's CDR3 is CASSQAGGPGETQYF. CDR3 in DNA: TGTGCCAGCAGTCAAGCGGGAGGGCCTGGAGAGACCCAGTACTTC.

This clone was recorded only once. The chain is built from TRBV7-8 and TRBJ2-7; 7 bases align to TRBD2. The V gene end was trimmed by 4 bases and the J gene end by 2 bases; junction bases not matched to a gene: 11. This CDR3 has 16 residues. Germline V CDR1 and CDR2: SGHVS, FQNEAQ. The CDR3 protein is CASSSGSGGLPYEQYF. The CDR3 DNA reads TGTGCCAGCAGCTCCGGCTCGGGGGGACTTCCCTACGAGCAGTACTTC.

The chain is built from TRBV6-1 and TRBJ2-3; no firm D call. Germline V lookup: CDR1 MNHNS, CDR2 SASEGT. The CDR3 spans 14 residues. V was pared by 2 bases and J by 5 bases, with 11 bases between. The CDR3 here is CASSERMAVDTQYF. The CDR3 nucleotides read TGTGCCAGCAGTGAACGCATGGCTGTAGATACGCAGTATTTT.

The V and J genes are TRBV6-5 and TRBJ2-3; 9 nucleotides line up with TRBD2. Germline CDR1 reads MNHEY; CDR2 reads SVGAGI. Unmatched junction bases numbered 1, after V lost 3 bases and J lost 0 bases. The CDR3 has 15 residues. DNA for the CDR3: TGTGCCAGCAGTTATACTAGCGGGAGCACAGATACGCAGTATTTT. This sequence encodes CASSYTSGSTDTQYF.

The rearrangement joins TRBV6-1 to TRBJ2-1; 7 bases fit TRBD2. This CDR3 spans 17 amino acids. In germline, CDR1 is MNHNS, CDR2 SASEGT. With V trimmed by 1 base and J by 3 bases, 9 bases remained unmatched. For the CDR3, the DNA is TGTGCCAGCAGTGAAGAAGGGAGCATAGCGGGCTACAATGAGCAGTTCTTC. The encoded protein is CASSEEGSIAGYNEQFF.

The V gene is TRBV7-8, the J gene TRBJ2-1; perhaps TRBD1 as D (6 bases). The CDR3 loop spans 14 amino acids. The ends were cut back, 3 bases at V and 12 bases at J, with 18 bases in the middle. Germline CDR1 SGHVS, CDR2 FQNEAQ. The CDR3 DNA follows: TGTGCCAGCAGCTTGGTGGAAGAAATGACAGGGCAGTTCTTC. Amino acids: CASSLVEEMTGQFF.

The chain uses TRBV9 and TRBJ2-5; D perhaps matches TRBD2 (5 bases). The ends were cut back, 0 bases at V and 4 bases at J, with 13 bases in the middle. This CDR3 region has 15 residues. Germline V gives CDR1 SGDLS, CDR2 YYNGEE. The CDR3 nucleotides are TGTGCCAGCAGCGTAGAGAGTGAGGGAGCAGAGACCCAGTACTTC. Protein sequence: CASSVESEGAETQYF.

The CDR3: CASSPAGGYETQYF. For the CDR3, the DNA is TGTGCCAGCAGCCCAGCGGGGGGTTATGAGACCCAGTACTTC. The V gene is TRBV9, the J gene TRBJ2-5; 9 positions match TRBD2. The ends lost 4 bases at V and 5 bases at J; junction bases unmatched: 6. Germline values: CDR1 SGDLS, CDR2 YYNGEE. This CDR3 is built from 14 residues.

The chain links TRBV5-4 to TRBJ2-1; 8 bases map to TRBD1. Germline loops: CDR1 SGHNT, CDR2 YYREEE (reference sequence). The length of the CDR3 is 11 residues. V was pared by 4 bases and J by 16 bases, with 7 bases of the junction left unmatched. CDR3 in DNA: TGTGCCAGCAGCCCCGGGACAGGCCTTTTCTTC. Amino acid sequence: CASSPGTGLFF.

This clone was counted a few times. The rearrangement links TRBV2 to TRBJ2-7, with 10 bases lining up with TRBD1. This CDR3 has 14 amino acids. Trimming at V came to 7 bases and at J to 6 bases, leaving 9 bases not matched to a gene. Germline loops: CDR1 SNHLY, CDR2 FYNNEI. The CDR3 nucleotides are TGTGCCAGCAAGCAGGGACAGGGGTTTAGCGAGCAGTACTTC. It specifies CASKQGQGFSEQYF.

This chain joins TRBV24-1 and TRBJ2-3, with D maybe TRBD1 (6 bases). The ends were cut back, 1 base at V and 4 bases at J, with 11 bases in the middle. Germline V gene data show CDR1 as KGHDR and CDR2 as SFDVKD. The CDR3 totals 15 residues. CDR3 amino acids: CATSDLKGESDTQYF. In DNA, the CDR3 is TGTGCCACCAGTGATTTAAAGGGGGAATCAGATACGCAGTATTTT.

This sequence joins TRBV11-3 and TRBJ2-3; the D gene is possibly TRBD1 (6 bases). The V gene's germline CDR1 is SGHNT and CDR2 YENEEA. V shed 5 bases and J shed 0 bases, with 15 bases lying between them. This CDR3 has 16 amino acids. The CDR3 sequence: CASSLRQAPSTDTQYF. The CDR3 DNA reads TGTGCCAGCAGCCTAAGACAGGCTCCTAGCACAGATACGCAGTATTTT.

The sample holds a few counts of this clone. CDR3 DNA: TGCAGCGTCGGGACAGACCACATATCCTATAATTCACCCCTCCACTTT. Residues: CSVGTDHISYNSPLHF. The chain joins TRBV29-1 to TRBJ1-6; 7 nucleotides match TRBD1. Per germline, CDR1 SQVTM and CDR2 ANQGSEA. CDR3 length: 16 amino acids. The junction had 9 bases not matched to a gene; V was cut back by 6 bases and J by 1 base.

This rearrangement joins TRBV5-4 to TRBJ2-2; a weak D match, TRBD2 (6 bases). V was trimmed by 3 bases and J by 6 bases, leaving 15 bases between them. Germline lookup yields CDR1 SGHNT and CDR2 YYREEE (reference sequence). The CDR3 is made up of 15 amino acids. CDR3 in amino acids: CASSWQGGFAGELFF. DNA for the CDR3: TGTGCCAGCAGCTGGCAGGGAGGATTCGCCGGGGAGCTGTTTTTT.

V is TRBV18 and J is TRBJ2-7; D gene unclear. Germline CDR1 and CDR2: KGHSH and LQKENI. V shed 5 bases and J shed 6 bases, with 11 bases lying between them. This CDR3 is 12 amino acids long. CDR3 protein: CASSSVAREQYF. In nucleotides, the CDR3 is TGTGCCAGCTCATCGGTCGCCCGCGAGCAGTACTTC. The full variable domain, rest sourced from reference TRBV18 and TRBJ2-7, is NAGVMQNPRHLVRRRGQEARLRCSPMKGHSHVYWYRQLPEEGLKFMVYLQKENIIDESGMPKERFSAEFPKEGPSILRIQQVVRGDSAAYFCASSSVAREQYFGPGTRLTVT.

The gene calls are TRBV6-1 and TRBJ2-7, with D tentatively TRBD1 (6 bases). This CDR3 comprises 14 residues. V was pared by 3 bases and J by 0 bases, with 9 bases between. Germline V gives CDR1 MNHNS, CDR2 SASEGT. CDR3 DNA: TGTGCCAGCAGTGATACAGGGACCTCCTACGAGCAGTACTTC. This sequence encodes CASSDTGTSYEQYF.

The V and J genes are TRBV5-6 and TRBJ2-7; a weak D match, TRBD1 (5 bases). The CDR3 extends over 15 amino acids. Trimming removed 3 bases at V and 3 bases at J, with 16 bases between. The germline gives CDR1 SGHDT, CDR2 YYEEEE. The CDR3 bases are TGTGCCAGCAGCTCGGAGACAGTTACCAACTACGAGCAGTACTTC. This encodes CASSSETVTNYEQYF.

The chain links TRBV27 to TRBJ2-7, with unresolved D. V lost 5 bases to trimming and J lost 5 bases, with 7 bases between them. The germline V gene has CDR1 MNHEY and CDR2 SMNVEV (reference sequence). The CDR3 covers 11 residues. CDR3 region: CASSLGHEQYF. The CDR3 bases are TGTGCCAGCAGTCTAGGCCACGAGCAGTACTTC.

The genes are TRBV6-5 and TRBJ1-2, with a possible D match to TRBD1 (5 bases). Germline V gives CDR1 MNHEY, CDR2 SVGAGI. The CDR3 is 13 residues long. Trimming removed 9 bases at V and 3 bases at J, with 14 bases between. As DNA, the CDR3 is TGTGCCAGTCAGATGGGGGGTGACTATGGCTACACCTTC. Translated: CASQMGGDYGYTF.

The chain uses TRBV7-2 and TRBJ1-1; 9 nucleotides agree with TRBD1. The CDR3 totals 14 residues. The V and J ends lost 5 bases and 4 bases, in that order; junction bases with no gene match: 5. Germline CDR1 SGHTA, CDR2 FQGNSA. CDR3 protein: CASSDLQGATEAFF. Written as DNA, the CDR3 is TGTGCCAGCAGCGACTTACAGGGGGCCACTGAAGCTTTCTTT.

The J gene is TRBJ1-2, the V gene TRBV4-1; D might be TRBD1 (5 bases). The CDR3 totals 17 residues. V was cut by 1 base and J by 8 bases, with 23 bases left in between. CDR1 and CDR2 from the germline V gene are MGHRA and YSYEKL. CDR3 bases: TGCGCCAGCAGCCAAGCCACTGTTTCACACAGGAGTGTGGGCTACACCTTC. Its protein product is CASSQATVSHRSVGYTF.

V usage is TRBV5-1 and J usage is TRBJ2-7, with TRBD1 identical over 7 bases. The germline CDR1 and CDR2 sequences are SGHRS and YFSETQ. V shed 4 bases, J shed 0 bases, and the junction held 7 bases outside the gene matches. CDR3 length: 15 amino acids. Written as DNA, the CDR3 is TGCGCCAGCAGCGGATCACAGGGGTCCTCCTACGAGCAGTACTTC. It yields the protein CASSGSQGSSYEQYF.

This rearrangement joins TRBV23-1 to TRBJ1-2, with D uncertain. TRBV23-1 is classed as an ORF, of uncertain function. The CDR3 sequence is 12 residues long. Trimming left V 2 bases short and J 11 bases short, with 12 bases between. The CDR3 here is CASSQPDCPYTF. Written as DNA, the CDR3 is TGCGCCAGCAGTCAACCGGACTGCCCGTACACCTTC.

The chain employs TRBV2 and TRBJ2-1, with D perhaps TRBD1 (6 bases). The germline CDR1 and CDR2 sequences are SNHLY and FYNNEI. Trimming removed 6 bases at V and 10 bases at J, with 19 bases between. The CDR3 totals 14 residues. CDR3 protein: CASSLGHLGGEQFF. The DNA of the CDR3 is TGTGCCAGCAGCTTGGGACATCTGGGTGGGGAGCAGTTCTTC.

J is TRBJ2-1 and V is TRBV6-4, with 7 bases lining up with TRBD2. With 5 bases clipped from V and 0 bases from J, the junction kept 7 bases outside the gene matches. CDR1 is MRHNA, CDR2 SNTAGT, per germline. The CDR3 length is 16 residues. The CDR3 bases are TGTGCCAGCAGTTGGACTAGTGAAAGCTCCTACAATGAGCAGTTCTTC. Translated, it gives CASSWTSESSYNEQFF.

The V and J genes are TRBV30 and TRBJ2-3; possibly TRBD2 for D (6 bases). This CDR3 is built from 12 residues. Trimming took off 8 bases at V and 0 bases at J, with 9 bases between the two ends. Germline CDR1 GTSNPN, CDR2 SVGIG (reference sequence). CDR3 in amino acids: CAGSGSTDTQYF. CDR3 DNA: TGTGCCGGTAGCGGTAGCACAGATACGCAGTATTTT.